This entry features one T cell receptor (beta chain) sequence. This specimen comes from a study of blood T cell repertoires in COVID-19. In the study overall: The United States, Italy and Spain were the sources of the acute and convalescent COVID-19 samples. Sources were T cells, B-cell-depleted T cells, or PBMCs; the material itself was cDNA or gDNA.

Authors' methods: Estimation of nucleated cell counts was performed using reference gene primer amplification. Using immunoSEQ multiplex PCR, the repertoire was profiled, and TCRdb retains in-frame clones only, with some absent. The DNA gave D and trimming, while V, J and clone size come from that table. The sample consists of 110,000 to 150,000 clones, about 90% of them appearing once. In germline, CDR1 is KGHDR, CDR2 SFDVKD. V lost 1 base, J lost 7 bases, and 7 bases lay in between. The CDR3 is made up of 13 amino acids. This receptor was taken from a man aged 45-65 years with active or convalescent COVID-19. This chain links TRBV24-1 with TRBJ2-4, with D perhaps TRBD1 (6 bases). Material for sequencing was peripheral blood. The DNA for the CDR3 is TGTGCCACCAGTGATTTCCAGGGGAACATTCAGTACTTC. It yields the protein CATSDFQGNIQYF.